The clone carrying this T cell receptor beta chain was recorded only once. The method was immunoSEQ multiplex PCR; TCRdb's version includes in-frame clones alone and lacks a portion of them. The data contain fewer than 250,000 clones, approximately 86% of them seen just once; the ten biggest clones take up roughly 3%. The data are from a study of blood T cell repertoires in COVID-19. Sample: peripheral blood. The source is a man aged 60-69 years with acute or convalescent COVID-19.

The CDR3 sequence is CAWDRLANYGYTF. CDR3 coding DNA: TGTGCCTGGGACAGGCTAGCTAACTATGGCTACACCTTC. This rearrangement joins TRBV30 to TRBJ1-2; possibly TRBD1 for D (6 bases). The CDR3 sequence is 13 residues long. Germline V gene sequence: CDR1 GTSNPN, CDR2 SVGIG (reference sequence). The V end was cut by 5 bases, the J end by 0 bases, with 10 bases between.